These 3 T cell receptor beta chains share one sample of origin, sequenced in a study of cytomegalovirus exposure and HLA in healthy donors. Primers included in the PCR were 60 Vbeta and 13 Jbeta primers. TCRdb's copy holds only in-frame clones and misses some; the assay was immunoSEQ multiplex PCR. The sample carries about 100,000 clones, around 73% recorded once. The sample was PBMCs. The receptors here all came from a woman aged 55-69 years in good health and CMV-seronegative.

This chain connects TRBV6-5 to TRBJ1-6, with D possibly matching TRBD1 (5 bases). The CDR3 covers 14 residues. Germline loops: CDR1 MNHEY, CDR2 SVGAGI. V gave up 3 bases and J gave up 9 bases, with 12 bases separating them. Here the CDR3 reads CASSYGGEGSPLHF. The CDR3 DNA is TGTGCCAGCAGTTATGGGGGGGAGGGTTCACCCCTCCACTTT.

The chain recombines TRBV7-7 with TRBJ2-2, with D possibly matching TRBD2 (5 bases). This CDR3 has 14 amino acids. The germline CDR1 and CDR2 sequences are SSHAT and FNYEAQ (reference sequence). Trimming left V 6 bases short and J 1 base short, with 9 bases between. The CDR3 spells CASRERGNTGELFF. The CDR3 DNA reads TGTGCCAGCAGAGAACGGGGGAACACCGGGGAGCTGTTTTTT.

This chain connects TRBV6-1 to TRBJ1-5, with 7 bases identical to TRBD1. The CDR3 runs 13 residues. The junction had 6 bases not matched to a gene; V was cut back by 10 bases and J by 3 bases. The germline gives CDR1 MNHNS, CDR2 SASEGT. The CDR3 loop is CATLGQHNQPQHF. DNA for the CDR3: TGTGCCACTTTGGGACAGCACAATCAGCCCCAGCATTTT.